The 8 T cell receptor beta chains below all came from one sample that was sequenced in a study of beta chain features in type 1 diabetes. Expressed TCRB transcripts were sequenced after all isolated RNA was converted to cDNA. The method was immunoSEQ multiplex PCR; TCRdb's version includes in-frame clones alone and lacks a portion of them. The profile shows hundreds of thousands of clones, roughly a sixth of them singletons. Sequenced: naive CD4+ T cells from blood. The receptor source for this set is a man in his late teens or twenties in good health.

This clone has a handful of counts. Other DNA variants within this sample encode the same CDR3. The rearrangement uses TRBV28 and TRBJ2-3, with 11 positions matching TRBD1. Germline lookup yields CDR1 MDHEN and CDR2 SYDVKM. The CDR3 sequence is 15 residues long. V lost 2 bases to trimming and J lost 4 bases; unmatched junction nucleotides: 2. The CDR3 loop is CASSLGGQGADTQYF. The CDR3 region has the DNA TGTGCCAGCAGTTTAGGGGGACAGGGGGCAGATACGCAGTATTTT.

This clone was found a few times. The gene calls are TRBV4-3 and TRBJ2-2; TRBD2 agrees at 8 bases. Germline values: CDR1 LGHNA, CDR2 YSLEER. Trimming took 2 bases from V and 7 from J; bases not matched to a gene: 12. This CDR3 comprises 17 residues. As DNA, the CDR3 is TGCGCCAGCAGCCAAAATTCACACCCGGGACTAGGCGGGGAGCTGTTTTTT. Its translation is CASSQNSHPGLGGELFF.

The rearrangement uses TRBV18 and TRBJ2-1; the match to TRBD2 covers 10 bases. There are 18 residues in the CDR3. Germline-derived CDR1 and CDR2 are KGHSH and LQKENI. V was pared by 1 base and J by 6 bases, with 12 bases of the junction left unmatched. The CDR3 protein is CASSPRTAGLAGVNEQFF. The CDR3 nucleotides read TGTGCCAGCTCACCACGCACGGCAGGGCTAGCGGGGGTCAATGAGCAGTTCTTC.

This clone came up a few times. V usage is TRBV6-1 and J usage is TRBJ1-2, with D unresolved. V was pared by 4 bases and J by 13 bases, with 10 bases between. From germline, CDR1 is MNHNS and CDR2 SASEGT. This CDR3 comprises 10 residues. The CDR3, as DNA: TGTGCCAGCAGTGTTGAATACGTCACCTTC. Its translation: CASSVEYVTF.

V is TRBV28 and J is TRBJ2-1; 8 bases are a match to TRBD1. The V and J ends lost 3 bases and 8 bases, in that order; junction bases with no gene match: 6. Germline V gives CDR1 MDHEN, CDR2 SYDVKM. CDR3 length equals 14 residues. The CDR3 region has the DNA TGTGCCAGCAGTTTTGTGCAGGGGGCTCATGAGCAGTTCTTC. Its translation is CASSFVQGAHEQFF. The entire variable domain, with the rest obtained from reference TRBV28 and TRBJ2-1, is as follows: DVKVTQSSRYLVKRTGEKVFLECVQDMDHENMFWYRQDPGLGLRLIYFSYDVKMKEKGDIPEGYSVSREKKERFSLILESASTNQTSMYLCASSFVQGAHEQFFGPGTRLTVL.

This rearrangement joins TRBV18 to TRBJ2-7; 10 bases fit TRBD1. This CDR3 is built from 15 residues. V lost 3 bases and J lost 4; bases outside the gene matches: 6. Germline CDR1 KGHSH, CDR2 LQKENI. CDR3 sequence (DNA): TGTGCCAGCTCACCTGGGACAGGGGTCGGATACGAGCAGTACTTC. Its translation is CASSPGTGVGYEQYF. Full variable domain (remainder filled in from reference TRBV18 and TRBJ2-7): NAGVMQNPRHLVRRRGQEARLRCSPMKGHSHVYWYRQLPEEGLKFMVYLQKENIIDESGMPKERFSAEFPKEGPSILRIQQVVRGDSAAYFCASSPGTGVGYEQYFGPGTRLTVT.

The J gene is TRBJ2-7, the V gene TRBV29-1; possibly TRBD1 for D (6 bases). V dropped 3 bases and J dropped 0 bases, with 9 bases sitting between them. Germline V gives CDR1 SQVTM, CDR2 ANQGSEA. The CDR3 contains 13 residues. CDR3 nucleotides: TGCAGCGTTGACCAGGGGCCCTCCTACGAGCAGTACTTC. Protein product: CSVDQGPSYEQYF.

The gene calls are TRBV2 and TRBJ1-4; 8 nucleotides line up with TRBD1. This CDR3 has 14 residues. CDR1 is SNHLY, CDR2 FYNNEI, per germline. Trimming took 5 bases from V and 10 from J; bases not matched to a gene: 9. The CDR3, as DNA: TGTGCCAGCAGTCCGGACAGGGTCGGAGGAAAACTGTTTTTT. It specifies CASSPDRVGGKLFF.